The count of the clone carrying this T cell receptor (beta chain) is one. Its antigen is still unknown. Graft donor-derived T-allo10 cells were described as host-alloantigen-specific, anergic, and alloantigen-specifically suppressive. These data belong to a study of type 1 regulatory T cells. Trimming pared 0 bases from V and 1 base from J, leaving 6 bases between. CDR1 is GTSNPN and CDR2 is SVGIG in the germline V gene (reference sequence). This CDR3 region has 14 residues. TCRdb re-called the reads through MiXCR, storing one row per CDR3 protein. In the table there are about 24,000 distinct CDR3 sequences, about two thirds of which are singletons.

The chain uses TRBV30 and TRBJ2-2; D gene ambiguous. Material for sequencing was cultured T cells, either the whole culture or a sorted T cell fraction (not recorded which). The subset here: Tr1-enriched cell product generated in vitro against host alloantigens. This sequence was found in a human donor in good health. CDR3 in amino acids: CAWSVGRNTGELFF. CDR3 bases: TGTGCCTGGAGTGTAGGTCGGAACACCGGGGAGCTGTTTTTT.